This TCR beta chain was recovered during a study of T cell repertoires in cytomegalovirus infection. MiXCR, run by TCRdb on the reads, gives a single entry per CDR3 protein. This sample has approximately 700,000 distinct CDR3 sequences, with 35% found just once. The CDR3 runs 13 residues. Germline V lookup: CDR1 MDHEN, CDR2 SYDVKM. The ends were cut back, 3 bases at V and 11 bases at J, with 13 bases in the middle. The sequencing sample was made of PBMCs. This chain connects TRBV28 to TRBJ1-4, with D perhaps matching TRBD1 (6 bases). The TCR was taken from a human donor in good health (CMV status not recorded). Some clones in this sample may be carry-over from other donors' samples. The CDR3: CASSLTGAPKLFF. The CDR3 DNA is TGTGCCAGCAGTTTGACGGGGGCCCCTAAACTGTTTTTT.